The 27 T cell receptor beta chains reported below all come from one sample, sequenced in a study of blood T cell repertoires in COVID-19. Data came from immunoSEQ multiplex PCR; TCRdb stores just in-frame clones and leaves some out. The data show approximately 160,000 clones, approximately 95% seen once. Input material: peripheral blood. The source is a woman between 55 and 75 years old with COVID-19, enrolled during active disease.

This clone was seen repeatedly, ten times or more. The V call is TRBV2, the J call TRBJ2-7; 7 nucleotides agree with TRBD1. This CDR3 contains 12 residues. With V trimmed by 6 bases and J by 5 bases, 4 bases remained unmatched. Germline assignment: CDR1 SNHLY and CDR2 FYNNEI. CDR3 in DNA: TGTGCCAGCAGCACGACAGGGAACGAGCAGTACTTC. It yields the protein CASSTTGNEQYF.

This chain joins TRBV10-3 and TRBJ1-1, with TRBD1 identical over 8 bases. The CDR3 contains 14 residues. V gave up 3 bases and J gave up 6 bases; unmatched junction bases: 6. Germline V gene sequence: CDR1 ENHRY, CDR2 SYGVKD. In DNA, the CDR3 is TGTGCCATCAGTGACACCCAGGGGGCTCCTGAAGCTTTCTTT. Protein: CAISDTQGAPEAFF.

CDR3 in amino acids: CASSYPGDTEAFF. Here the CDR3 DNA reads TGTGCCAGCAGTTACCCGGGGGACACTGAAGCTTTCTTT. J is TRBJ1-1 and V is TRBV6-5; possibly TRBD1 for D (5 bases). Germline V CDR1 and CDR2: MNHEY, SVGAGI. V lost 2 bases and J lost 3, with 7 bases in between. The CDR3 spans 13 residues.

The chain carries TRBV15 and TRBJ2-7; the match to TRBD1 covers 9 bases. Per the germline V gene, CDR1 is LNHNV and CDR2 is YYDKDF (reference sequence). The CDR3 is made up of 16 amino acids. The ends lost 1 base at V and 5 bases at J; junction bases unmatched: 9. The CDR3 region is CATSRATGGGVDEQYF. The CDR3 DNA reads as TGTGCCACCAGCAGAGCCACAGGGGGCGGGGTAGACGAGCAGTACTTC.

The chain couples TRBV4-3 to TRBJ1-4; D may be TRBD1 (5 bases). The CDR3 loop spans 16 amino acids. Germline CDR1 is LGHNA and CDR2 is YSLEER. V gave up 4 bases and J gave up 5 bases, with 17 bases separating them. As DNA, the CDR3 is TGCGCCAGCAGCCTCCTTCTCGTTGGGGCCAATGAAAAACTGTTTTTT. Its protein is CASSLLLVGANEKLFF.

The J gene is TRBJ2-5, the V gene TRBV7-2; TRBD2 matches 12 bases. CDR1 and CDR2 from the germline V gene are SGHTA and FQGNSA. This CDR3 comprises 16 residues. J was trimmed by 5 bases and V by 5 bases; bases with no gene match: 9. CDR3 nucleotide sequence: TGTGCCAGCAGCGGGGGGACTAGCGGGTTTGTGGAGACCCAGTACTTC. Its protein is CASSGGTSGFVETQYF.

This chain uses TRBV6-7 with TRBJ1-2; weak D call: TRBD1 (6 bases). TRBV6-7 is an ORF; its function is uncertain. CDR3 size: 14 residues. Trimming removed 2 bases from V and 5 bases from J, with 12 bases in between. CDR3 amino acids: CASSYPGQDYGYTF. CDR3 nucleotides: TGTGCCAGCAGTTACCCGGGACAAGATTATGGCTACACCTTC.

The chain recombines TRBV4-2 with TRBJ1-1, with D possibly TRBD1 on 6 matching bases. This CDR3 contains 15 residues. Trimming pared 2 bases from V and 5 bases from J, leaving 15 bases between. The germline V gene has CDR1 LGHNA and CDR2 YNFKEQ. The DNA for the CDR3 is TGTGCCAGCAGCCAAAACCAGGGGTCTCGGACTGAAGCTTTCTTT. Residues: CASSQNQGSRTEAFF.

V usage is TRBV12-5 and J usage is TRBJ2-2, with a weak D call TRBD2 (5 bases). CDR3 length: 18 amino acids. The V end was cut by 1 base, the J end by 0 bases, with 15 bases between. Germline lookup yields CDR1 LGHNT and CDR2 FRNRAP. The CDR3 is CASGLGAGRFANTGELFF. The CDR3 DNA is TGTGCTAGTGGTTTGGGGGCGGGCAGGTTCGCGAACACCGGGGAGCTGTTTTTT.

The rearrangement links TRBV6-5 to TRBJ1-2; 8 bases agree with TRBD1. This CDR3 has 13 amino acids. The junction had 6 bases not matched to a gene; V was cut back by 4 bases and J by 8 bases. Germline CDR1 and CDR2: MNHEY and SVGAGI. The chain's CDR3 is CASSWDRLRGYTF. The CDR3 nucleotides read TGTGCCAGCAGTTGGGACAGGCTCAGAGGCTACACCTTC.

This chain links TRBV6-2 or TRBV6-3 with TRBJ2-1; TRBD2 matches 7 bases. The J segment lost 8 bases and the V segment lost 0 bases, leaving 7 bases of the junction unmatched. The CDR3 extends over 15 amino acids. Germline V gene lookup returns CDR1 MNHEY and CDR2 SVGEGT. The CDR3 region is CASSYSVRGRYEQFF. The CDR3 DNA is TGTGCCAGCAGTTACTCAGTGCGGGGGAGATATGAGCAGTTCTTC.

This chain uses TRBV12-3 or TRBV12-4 with TRBJ1-2; the D is unclear. CDR3 length: 13 residues. Trimming pared 6 bases from V and 8 bases from J, leaving 16 bases between. The CDR3 loop is CASSRDGFLGYTF. The CDR3 region has the DNA TGTGCCAGCAGCCGAGACGGGTTTTTGGGCTACACCTTC.

The chain is built from TRBV4-2 and TRBJ2-6; 7 bases match TRBD1. The CDR3 runs 15 residues. The V and J ends lost 4 bases and 4 bases, in that order; junction bases with no gene match: 4. The germline V gene has CDR1 LGHNA and CDR2 YNFKEQ. The CDR3 region is CASSPTGAGANVLTF. CDR3 bases: TGTGCCAGCAGCCCTACAGGGGCCGGGGCCAACGTCCTGACTTTC.

This chain links TRBV5-8 with TRBJ1-6; 9 bases line up with TRBD1. The CDR3 runs 16 residues. The J segment lost 7 bases and the V segment lost 0 bases, leaving 5 bases of the junction unmatched. Germline CDR1 reads SGHTS; CDR2 reads YDEGEE. This chain's CDR3 is CASSLVGTGFNSPLHF. The CDR3 nucleotides are TGTGCCAGCAGCTTGGTAGGGACAGGGTTCAATTCACCCCTCCACTTT. Based on the CDR3 plus reference TRBV5-8 and TRBJ1-6, the full variable domain is EAGVTQSPTHLIKTRGQQATLRCSPISGHTSVYWYQQALGLGLQFLLWYDEGEERNRGNFPPRFSGRQFPNYSSELNVNALELEDSALYLCASSLVGTGFNSPLHFGNGTRLTVT.

The chain links TRBV19 to TRBJ1-4; 8 nucleotides line up with TRBD1. The V and J ends lost 6 bases and 4 bases, in that order; junction bases with no gene match: 4. The CDR3 is made up of 14 amino acids. Germline V gives CDR1 LNHDA, CDR2 SQIVND (reference sequence). Written as DNA, the CDR3 is TGTGCCAGTAGCCAGGGGGCGAATAATGAAAAACTGTTTTTT. Protein product: CASSQGANNEKLFF.

J is TRBJ2-5 and V is TRBV4-2; 9 positions match TRBD2. Germline CDR1 is LGHNA and CDR2 is YNFKEQ. The CDR3 contains 16 residues. The ends lost 0 bases at V and 4 bases at J; junction bases unmatched: 6. CDR3 nucleotides: TGTGCCAGCAGCCAAGACGGCGCGGGGGGGCGAGAGACCCAGTACTTC. Amino acid sequence: CASSQDGAGGRETQYF.

The chain recombines TRBV7-2 with TRBJ1-2, with D maybe TRBD1 (5 bases). This CDR3 region has 14 residues. V was cut by 5 bases and J by 1 base, with 11 bases left in between. Per germline, CDR1 SGHTA and CDR2 FQGNSA. DNA for the CDR3: TGTGCCAGCAGCCAGGGTATTATTAACTATGGCTACACCTTC. Translating gives CASSQGIINYGYTF.

The chain uses TRBV4-3 and TRBJ1-1, with D possibly being TRBD1 (6 bases). Germline V gene lookup returns CDR1 LGHNA and CDR2 YSLEER. V was shortened by 1 base and J by 8 bases, with 17 bases between the two germline ends. The CDR3 runs to 15 residues. The chain's CDR3 is CASSQVVSRGHEAFF. For the CDR3, the DNA is TGCGCCAGCAGCCAAGTAGTATCCAGGGGACACGAAGCTTTCTTT.

This rearrangement joins TRBV4-3 to TRBJ1-2; TRBD1 might be the D (5 bases). V lost 0 bases, J lost 1 base, and 6 bases lay in between. Per germline, CDR1 LGHNA and CDR2 YSLEER. CDR3 length equals 14 residues. The CDR3 is CASSQERGNYGYTF. The CDR3 DNA sequence: TGCGCCAGCAGCCAAGAAAGGGGTAACTATGGCTACACCTTC.

Comment on this clone: This specimen includes other DNA sequences encoding the same CDR3. This chain links TRBV12-3 or TRBV12-4 with TRBJ2-7, with TRBD2 identical over 7 bases. The CDR3 covers 13 residues. V lost 3 bases to trimming and J lost 4 bases; unmatched junction nucleotides: 3. The CDR3 loop is CASSLGGGYEQYF. The CDR3 DNA reads TGTGCCAGCAGTTTGGGGGGGGGTTACGAGCAGTACTTC.

This chain joins TRBV19 and TRBJ2-3, with 13 positions matching TRBD2. Looked up from germline, CDR1 is LNHDA and CDR2 is SQIVND (reference sequence). Germline trimming cut 2 bases from V and 2 bases from J; bases unmatched to any gene: 1. CDR3 length: 16 residues. The CDR3 bases are TGTGCCAGTAGTATAACTAGCGGGGGGGCCACAGATACGCAGTATTTT. Its protein is CASSITSGGATDTQYF. The whole variable domain, remainder taken from reference TRBV19 and TRBJ2-3, is DGGITQSPKYLFRKEGQNVTLSCEQNLNHDAMYWYRQDPGQGLRLIYYSQIVNDFQKGDIAEGYSVSREKKESFPLTVTSAQKNPTAFYLCASSITSGGATDTQYFGPGTRLTVL.

The genes are TRBV11-2 and TRBJ1-6, with D perhaps TRBD1 (6 bases). Germline CDR1 is SGHAT and CDR2 is FQNNGV. CDR3 size: 15 residues. Trimming took 3 bases from V and 6 from J, leaving 12 bases between them. The CDR3 region is CASSFISDSNSPLHF. The CDR3 region has the DNA TGTGCCAGCAGCTTCATATCGGACAGTAATTCACCCCTCCACTTT.

The chain joins TRBV13 to TRBJ1-1; 7 positions match TRBD1. Trimming took 5 bases from V and 5 from J; bases not matched to a gene: 11. The CDR3 has 15 amino acids. Looked up from germline, CDR1 is PRHDT and CDR2 is FYEKMQ (reference sequence). Here the CDR3 DNA reads TGTGCCAGCAGCGCAAGATCAGGGGGTTCGACTGAAGCTTTCTTT. Encoded protein: CASSARSGGSTEAFF.

The chain combines TRBV15 with TRBJ1-4; 7 bases agree with TRBD1. CDR1 is LNHNV, CDR2 YYDKDF, per germline (reference sequence). This CDR3 spans 14 amino acids. Unmatched junction bases numbered 11, after V lost 6 bases and J lost 10 bases. For the CDR3, the DNA is TGTGCCACCAGTCTGGACAGGAGAGGCGTAAAACTGTTTTTT. Translating gives CATSLDRRGVKLFF. Full variable domain (missing parts from reference TRBV15 and TRBJ1-4): DAMVIQNPRYQVTQFGKPVTLSCSQTLNHNVMYWYQQKSSQAPKLLFHYYDKDFNNEADTPDNFQSRRPNTSFCFLDIRSPGLGDTAMYLCATSLDRRGVKLFFGSGTQLSVL.

In this sample, this clone turned up once. V is TRBV27 and J is TRBJ2-1; TRBD1 matches 10 bases. Germline CDR1 and CDR2: MNHEY and SMNVEV (reference sequence). The CDR3 runs to 14 residues. With 8 bases clipped from V and 6 bases from J, the junction kept 7 bases outside the gene matches. For the CDR3, the DNA is TGTGCCAGCGGGGACAGGGGAATGTTCAATGAGCAGTTCTTC. It specifies CASGDRGMFNEQFF.

CDR3 protein: CASSLGRQGNEKLFF. The DNA of the CDR3 is TGTGCCAGCAGTCTAGGGAGACAGGGGAATGAAAAACTGTTTTTT. This chain connects TRBV7-6 to TRBJ1-4, with TRBD1 matching 8 bases. V lost 6 bases to trimming and J lost 5 bases; unmatched junction nucleotides: 8. The CDR3 runs 15 residues. The germline gives CDR1 SGHVS, CDR2 FNYEAQ.

The chain links TRBV7-2 to TRBJ1-4; D possibly corresponds to TRBD1 (5 bases). Trimming took off 5 bases at V and 5 bases at J, with 21 bases between the two ends. The CDR3 covers 17 residues. Germline CDR1 SGHTA, CDR2 FQGNSA. This chain's CDR3 is CASSPPGGAGRNEKLFF. CDR3 nucleotides: TGTGCCAGCAGCCCCCCGGGCGGGGCCGGGAGGAATGAAAAACTGTTTTTT. The complete variable domain, with remaining parts taken from reference TRBV7-2 and TRBJ1-4, reads GAGVSQSPSNKVTEKGKDVELRCDPISGHTALYWYRQSLGQGLEFLIYFQGNSAPDKSGLPSDRFSAERTGGSVSTLTIQRTQQEDSAVYLCASSPPGGAGRNEKLFFGSGTQLSVL.